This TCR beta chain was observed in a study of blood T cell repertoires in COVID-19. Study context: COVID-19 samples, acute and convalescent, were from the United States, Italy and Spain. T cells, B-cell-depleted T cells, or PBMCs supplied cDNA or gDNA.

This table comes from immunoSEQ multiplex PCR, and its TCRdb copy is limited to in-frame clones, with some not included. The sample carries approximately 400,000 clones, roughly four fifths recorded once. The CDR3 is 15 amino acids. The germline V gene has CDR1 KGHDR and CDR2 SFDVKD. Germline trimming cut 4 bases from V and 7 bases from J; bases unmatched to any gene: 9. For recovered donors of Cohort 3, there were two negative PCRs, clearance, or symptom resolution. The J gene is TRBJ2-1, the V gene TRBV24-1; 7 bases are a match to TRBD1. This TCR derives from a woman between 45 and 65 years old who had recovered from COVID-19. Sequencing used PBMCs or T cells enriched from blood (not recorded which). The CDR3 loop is CATSEAGTAKNEQFF. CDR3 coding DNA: TGTGCCACCAGTGAGGCCGGGACAGCCAAGAATGAGCAGTTCTTC.